This entry concerns a single T cell receptor (beta chain). Its target is unknown. V lost 0 bases to trimming and J lost 5 bases; unmatched junction nucleotides: 7. The CDR3 runs 15 residues. The germline V gene has CDR1 GTSNPN and CDR2 SVGIG (reference sequence). This sample was included in a study of T cells after posttransplantation cyclophosphamide. General study results and limits: Donor CD8+ memory clones often dominated recipient blood repertoires at later times. Recipient CMV seropositivity and CMV reactivation strongly tracked TRB clonality.

Libraries were prepared by immunoSEQ multiplex PCR; TCRdb keeps only in-frame clonotypes and omits some of them. The repertoire holds tens of thousands of clones, with 85% to 95% as singletons. This related bone marrow graft donor gave peripheral blood on the day of marrow donation. The sequencing sample was made of PBMCs. The sequence was obtained from a woman aged 25 to 39 in good health and a related stem cell transplant donor. This rearrangement joins TRBV30 to TRBJ2-5; 9 bases match TRBD2. The DNA of the CDR3 is TGTGCCTGGAGTGTAACCGCTAGCGGGGCGGAGACCCAGTACTTC. This gives the protein CAWSVTASGAETQYF.